Described below is a single T cell receptor (beta chain) sequence and its context. The CDR3 totals 13 residues. Germline CDR1 is SGHRS and CDR2 is YFSETQ. Trimming removed 5 bases at V and 4 bases at J, with 12 bases between. Treatment: preoperative locoregional IRX-2 cytokine immunotherapy. Patients received preoperative, locoregional IRX-2 cytokine immunotherapy in a phase Ib study. Using immunoSEQ multiplex PCR, the repertoire was profiled, and TCRdb retains in-frame clones only, with some absent. The table includes approximately 44,000 clones, 85% to 95% detected once. The data originate from a study of preoperative IRX-2 immunotherapy in early breast cancer.

The sample was tumor tissue, taken after IRX-2 immunotherapy. The sequence was collected from a human donor with breast cancer. The genes are TRBV5-1 and TRBJ1-1; D is unclear. This CDR3 is CASRTPVGTEAFF. CDR3 DNA sequence: TGCGCCAGCAGGACCCCGGTAGGCACTGAAGCTTTCTTT.